The T cell receptor (beta chain) described here comes from a study of early T cells in non-severe SARS-CoV-2 infection. This clonotype showed up many times. Its target is not known. Broader study findings: VDJdb matching favored anti-spike CD8 responses, missing private and CD4 specificities.

TCRdb passed the 5' RACE reads through MiXCR, listing each CDR3 protein once. This table has roughly 24,000 distinct CDR3 sequences, 3.6% appearing once. With V trimmed by 7 bases and J by 2 bases, 11 bases remained unmatched. The V gene's germline CDR1 is SQVTM and CDR2 ANQGSEA. The CDR3 runs 15 residues. The source of this sequence is an adult who was a healthcare worker with PCR-confirmed SARS-CoV-2 infection or an uninfected control (not recorded which). Sequenced material: whole blood. The chain has TRBV29-1 and TRBJ2-7; TRBD1 matches 10 bases. This CDR3 is CSASWDRGMAYEQYF. Written as DNA, the CDR3 is TGCAGCGCCAGTTGGGACAGGGGAATGGCCTACGAGCAGTACTTC.